These T cell receptor beta chains were read from a single sample in a study of spatial heterogeneity in lung cancer. TCRdb independently ran MiXCR on the 5' RACE reads; one entry per CDR3 protein. The profile shows approximately 2,800 distinct CDR3 sequences, roughly 7% of them singletons. The input for sequencing was normal lung tissue next to the tumor, taken at surgery. All receptors come from a male donor with early-stage non-small cell lung cancer. CDR3s include the opening cysteine and the closing phenylalanine or tryptophan. The order of the fields is clone size, D gene, V gene, J gene, CDR3 protein, CDR3 DNA. A D gene is named only where the DNA matches it firmly. The size of a clone is reported for some rows only, either as once, few or many, or as a class for expanded clones.

many	-	TRBV12-3/TRBV12-4	TRBJ1-1	CASSFLGKAFF	TGTGCCAGCAGTTTTCTGGGAAAAGCTTTCTTT
many	-	TRBV20-1	TRBJ1-2	CSASDRSYGYTF	TGCAGTGCTTCTGACAGGAGCTATGGCTACACCTTC
medium-sized	TRBD1	TRBV9	TRBJ2-6	CASSKQGYGANVLTF	TGTGCCAGCAGCAAACAGGGGTACGGGGCCAACGTCCTGACTTTC
medium-sized	-	TRBV20-1	TRBJ2-5	CSARDGTGNQETQYF	TGCAGTGCTAGAGATGGTACGGGGAACCAAGAGACCCAGTACTTC
medium-sized	-	TRBV6-2/TRBV6-3	TRBJ2-3	CASSYHEEKGTDTQYF	TGTGCCAGCAGTTACCACGAAGAGAAGGGTACAGATACGCAGTATTTT
medium-sized	TRBD1	TRBV5-1	TRBJ1-3	CASSLTGDASGNTIYF	TGCGCCAGCAGCCTGACAGGGGATGCCTCTGGAAACACCATATATTTT
medium-sized	-	TRBV30	TRBJ2-2	CAWSRLGLTGELFF	TGTGCCTGGAGCCGACTCGGACTTACCGGGGAGCTGTTTTTT
many	TRBD2	TRBV5-6	TRBJ2-3	CASIETSGGFTDTQYF	TGTGCCAGCATCGAGACTAGCGGGGGGTTCACAGATACGCAGTATTTT
-	-	TRBV12-3/TRBV12-4	TRBJ1-1	CASTPLDEGMITEAFF	TGTGCCAGCACCCCCTTGGATGAGGGAATGATAACTGAAGCTTTCTTT
medium-sized	-	TRBV5-8	TRBJ1-2	CASSPLNHYGYTF	TGTGCCAGCAGCCCTCTCAACCACTATGGCTACACCTTC
medium-sized	TRBD2	TRBV30	TRBJ2-2	CAWSRLAMNTGELFF	TGTGCCTGGAGTCGACTAGCGATGAACACCGGGGAGCTGTTTTTT
medium-sized	TRBD2	TRBV10-3	TRBJ2-5	CAISGGTSGSGETQYF	TGTGCCATCAGTGGTGGGACTAGCGGGAGCGGAGAGACCCAGTACTTC
many	-	TRBV5-5	TRBJ2-3	CASSLQDLEVDTQYF	TGTGCCAGCAGCTTACAAGACTTAGAGGTTGATACGCAGTATTTT
many	-	TRBV28	TRBJ2-1	CASSRGGGNEQFF	TGTGCCAGCAGTCGGGGAGGGGGTAATGAGCAGTTCTTC
medium-sized	TRBD1	TRBV11-2	TRBJ1-6	CASSPDRHHNSPLHF	TGTGCCAGCAGCCCGGACAGGCATCATAATTCACCCCTCCACTTT
medium-sized	-	TRBV6-2/TRBV6-3	TRBJ1-2	CASSAGRGGYTF	TGTGCCAGCTCCGCCGGGCGCGGTGGCTACACCTTC
-	-	TRBV27	TRBJ2-1	CASSSRQVATNNEQFF	TGTGCCAGCAGTTCCCGACAGGTTGCGACAAACAATGAGCAGTTCTTC
medium-sized	-	TRBV7-8	TRBJ1-5	CASSLGRQYNQPQHF	TGTGCCAGCAGCTTAGGGAGACAGTACAATCAGCCCCAGCATTTT
few	TRBD1	TRBV28	TRBJ2-7	CASSLQGAGEQYF	TGTGCCAGCAGTTTACAGGGGGCGGGTGAGCAGTACTTC
many	-	TRBV20-1	TRBJ2-4	CSGASQAKNIQYF	TGCAGTGGTGCTAGCCAGGCCAAAAACATTCAGTACTTC
few	-	TRBV5-1	TRBJ2-3	CASSPDTGRDTQYF	TGCGCCAGCAGCCCCGACACCGGCAGGGATACGCAGTATTTT
-	TRBD1	TRBV6-2/TRBV6-3	TRBJ2-1	CASSRRTGSSYNEQFF	TGTGCCAGCAGTCGCAGGACAGGGTCCTCCTACAATGAGCAGTTCTTC